Following are 18 T cell receptor beta chains from one sample sequenced in a study of blood T cell repertoires in COVID-19. TCRdb's table, derived via immunoSEQ multiplex PCR, lists solely in-frame clones and lacks some. The sample shows approximately 67,000 clones, around 88% of them seen only once. The sample was peripheral blood. These receptors were taken from a woman at least 80 years old with acute or convalescent COVID-19.

The chain has TRBV2 and TRBJ1-1; no definite D call. Germline loops: CDR1 SNHLY, CDR2 FYNNEI. This CDR3 is 11 amino acids long. V lost 6 bases, J lost 6 bases, and 8 bases lay in between. The CDR3 loop reads CASRELSEAFF. DNA for the CDR3: TGTGCCAGCAGGGAGTTGTCTGAAGCTTTCTTT.

The J gene is TRBJ2-1, the V gene TRBV7-9; TRBD2 matches at 13 bases. Germline lookup yields CDR1 SEHNR and CDR2 FQNEAQ (reference sequence). The CDR3 totals 16 residues. With V trimmed by 5 bases and J by 2 bases, 3 bases remained unmatched. The CDR3 sequence: CASSLTSGRAYNEQFF. The CDR3, as DNA: TGTGCCAGCAGCCTAACTAGCGGGAGGGCCTACAATGAGCAGTTCTTC. Supplemented by reference TRBV7-9 and TRBJ2-1, the full variable domain reads DTGVSQNPRHKITKRGQNVTFRCDPISEHNRLYWYRQTLGQGPEFLTYFQNEAQLEKSRLLSDRFSAERPKGSFSTLEIQRTEQGDSAMYLCASSLTSGRAYNEQFFGPGTRLTVL.

This sequence joins TRBV27 and TRBJ2-7; D perhaps matches TRBD2 (6 bases). V was clipped by 5 bases and J by 2 bases, with 13 bases between them. Germline V gene sequence: CDR1 MNHEY, CDR2 SMNVEV (reference sequence). The CDR3 totals 14 residues. CDR3 residues: CASSARDFTYEQYF. The CDR3 DNA reads TGTGCCAGCAGTGCCCGGGACTTTACCTACGAGCAGTACTTC.

This chain links TRBV11-2 with TRBJ2-3; 7 positions agree with TRBD1. V lost 5 bases, J lost 4 bases, and 0 bases stayed unmatched. The V gene's germline CDR1 is SGHAT and CDR2 FQNNGV. This CDR3 is 12 amino acids long. CDR3 loop: CASSQGADTQYF. In DNA form, the CDR3 reads TGTGCCAGCAGCCAGGGGGCAGATACGCAGTATTTT.

The rearrangement uses TRBV28 and TRBJ1-1; 12 positions agree with TRBD1. The V gene end was trimmed by 5 bases and the J gene end by 6 bases; junction bases not matched to a gene: 7. Per the germline V gene, CDR1 is MDHEN and CDR2 is SYDVKM. This CDR3 has 15 residues. The CDR3, as DNA: TGTGCCAGCAGTGCCCCGGGACAGGGGGCCTCTGAAGCTTTCTTT. It encodes CASSAPGQGASEAFF.

The rearrangement links TRBV2 to TRBJ2-2; TRBD1 aligns across 9 bases. Germline V gene lookup returns CDR1 SNHLY and CDR2 FYNNEI. This CDR3 comprises 15 residues. The ends lost 6 bases at V and 4 bases at J; junction bases unmatched: 6. The CDR3, as DNA: TGTGCCAGCAGGGGGAACAGGGGGCTCACCGGGGAGCTGTTTTTT. Translated, it gives CASRGNRGLTGELFF. The variable domain in full, with the rest retrieved from reference TRBV2 and TRBJ2-2, is EPEVTQTPSHQVTQMGQEVILRCVPISNHLYFYWYRQILGQKVEFLVSFYNNEISEKSEIFDDQFSVERPDGSNFTLKIRSTKLEDSAMYFCASRGNRGLTGELFFGEGSRLTVL.

The chain links TRBV5-6 to TRBJ2-1, with D unresolved. CDR3 length: 15 amino acids. Germline V gene sequence: CDR1 SGHDT, CDR2 YYEEEE. The germline V and J ends were trimmed by 0 bases and 2 bases, with 9 bases remaining between them. The chain's CDR3 is CASSLAVATYNEQFF. CDR3 in DNA: TGTGCCAGCAGCTTGGCGGTAGCTACCTACAATGAGCAGTTCTTC.

This chain uses TRBV28 with TRBJ1-1; no clear D gene. V lost 10 bases, J lost 6 bases, and 18 bases lay in between. Per the germline V gene, CDR1 is MDHEN and CDR2 is SYDVKM. CDR3 length equals 13 residues. In DNA form, the CDR3 reads TGTGCCACCATTGATTTCGCCGGGTCTGAAGCTTTCTTT. Translating it yields CATIDFAGSEAFF.

In DNA, the CDR3 is TGTGCCAGCAGTTTCCCAGGGTTTAATGGCTACACCTTC. Protein product: CASSFPGFNGYTF. The rearrangement uses TRBV28 and TRBJ1-2; possible D gene TRBD1, 5 bases. Per the germline V gene, CDR1 is MDHEN and CDR2 is SYDVKM. CDR3 length equals 13 residues. Trimming removed 3 bases from V and 6 bases from J, with 11 bases in between.

For the CDR3, the DNA is TGTGCCAGTAGTATAGGGGCTCCGAACACCGGGGAGCTGTTTTTT. It yields the protein CASSIGAPNTGELFF. The V gene is TRBV19, the J gene TRBJ2-2; no reliable D call. This CDR3 has 15 residues. V gave up 1 base and J gave up 0 bases, with 6 bases separating them. CDR1 and CDR2 (germline): LNHDA, SQIVND (reference sequence).

The gene calls are TRBV24-1 and TRBJ1-1; 9 bases line up with TRBD1. V lost 0 bases and J lost 3; bases outside the gene matches: 7. The CDR3 consists of 17 residues. Germline CDR1 is KGHDR and CDR2 is SFDVKD. The CDR3 DNA reads TGTGCCACCAGTGATTTGTCACTAAGACAGGGGGACACTGAAGCTTTCTTT. It is translated as CATSDLSLRQGDTEAFF.

This chain connects TRBV7-2 to TRBJ1-2; 9 nucleotides agree with TRBD1. The germline gives CDR1 SGHTA, CDR2 FQGNSA. Trimming took 5 bases from V and 4 from J; bases not matched to a gene: 8. The length of the CDR3 is 15 residues. The CDR3 sequence: CASSPQATGGYGYTF. The DNA for the CDR3 is TGTGCCAGCAGCCCGCAGGCGACAGGGGGCTATGGCTACACCTTC.

This clone appeared a few times. The chain joins TRBV19 to TRBJ1-2; D not resolved. The CDR3 sequence is 13 residues long. The V gene's germline CDR1 is LNHDA and CDR2 SQIVND (reference sequence). V lost 3 bases and J lost 0, with 5 bases in between. The DNA for the CDR3 is TGTGCCAGTAGTATGTTATCTAACTATGGCTACACCTTC. Its protein product is CASSMLSNYGYTF.

The J gene is TRBJ2-7, the V gene TRBV6-5; 11 bases fit TRBD1. The V gene's germline CDR1 is MNHEY and CDR2 SVGAGI. After removal of 4 bases from V and 4 bases from J, the junction contained 6 bases not matched to a gene. The CDR3 loop spans 15 amino acids. This chain's CDR3 is CASSFPRDRGYEQYF. In DNA form, the CDR3 reads TGTGCCAGCAGTTTCCCCCGGGACAGGGGGTACGAGCAGTACTTC.

The V and J genes are TRBV6-1 and TRBJ2-5, with D perhaps matching TRBD2 (7 bases). Germline loops: CDR1 MNHNS, CDR2 SASEGT. This CDR3 has 15 residues. Trimming removed 2 bases from V and 2 bases from J, with 12 bases in between. The CDR3 sequence: CASSETGGVQETQYF. CDR3 sequence (DNA): TGTGCCAGCAGTGAAACGGGGGGCGTGCAAGAGACCCAGTACTTC.

This chain uses TRBV9 with TRBJ2-7, with D possibly being TRBD1 (6 bases). The V end lost 0 bases, the J end lost 3 bases, and 13 bases lay between the germline ends. CDR3 length: 15 residues. Germline V lookup: CDR1 SGDLS, CDR2 YYNGEE. CDR3 region: CASSVGLGHHYEQYF. The CDR3 DNA sequence: TGTGCCAGCAGCGTAGGTCTGGGACACCACTACGAGCAGTACTTC.

The chain links TRBV5-1 to TRBJ2-7, with TRBD1 identical over 10 bases. CDR1 is SGHRS and CDR2 is YFSETQ in the germline V gene. V trimming: 4 bases; J trimming: 4 bases; junction bases outside the gene matches: 8. CDR3 length: 15 residues. The CDR3 loop reads CASSPGGTGVYEQYF. In nucleotides, the CDR3 is TGCGCCAGCAGCCCCGGCGGGACAGGGGTATACGAGCAGTACTTC.

The V gene is TRBV28, the J gene TRBJ1-5; D may be TRBD1 (6 bases). This CDR3 spans 14 amino acids. With 1 base removed from V and 6 bases from J, the gap between germline ends came to 10 bases. Germline assignment: CDR1 MDHEN and CDR2 SYDVKM. The CDR3 loop reads CASSLYREGQPQHF. The CDR3 DNA is TGTGCCAGCAGTTTATACAGGGAAGGTCAGCCCCAGCATTTT.